Listed below are T cell receptor beta chains from one sample, sequenced in a study of blood T cell repertoires in COVID-19. Only in-frame clones appear in the TCRdb table, and some are missing; sequencing was by immunoSEQ multiplex PCR. The repertoire holds about 410,000 clones, approximately 90% seen once, with roughly 1.6% in the top ten. The sample was peripheral blood. All receptors derive from a middle-aged woman with COVID-19, enrolled during active disease. The conserved cysteine and the conserved F or W are not part of the CDR3 here. The order of the fields is V gene, CDR3 protein.

TRBV27 ASRGEGKLF
TRBV7-9 ASSLEGVLGYGYT
TRBV7-9 ASSLVGAGNEQF
TRBV29-1 SVEGGLADTQY
TRBV18 ASSPSGQSNSPLH
TRBV2 ASSASGTGASEQY
TRBV3-1/TRBV3-2 ASSQDLEGAQGYT
TRBV28 ASSFVDWNTEAF
TRBV19 ASSETGVPYEQY
TRBV7-2 ASSLSTGVGNTIY
TRBV12-3/TRBV12-4 ASSLKGNSPLH
TRBV7-2 ASSPWTSGEQF
TRBV27 ASSRGRGLGHTQY
TRBV18 ASSPLDGQGIY
TRBV28 ASSPNLGARDTEAF
TRBV9 ASSSGLAKNIQY
TRBV19 ASSIVIRGSGLTYEQY
TRBV18 ASAGTRSYNEQF